This TCR beta chain stems from a study of metastatic and nonmetastatic thyroid tumors. Study in general: Repertoires from malignant and benign thyroid patients were compared across blood and tumor or nodule tissue. Broader study findings: Relative to benign nodules, malignant thyroid tumors were reportedly characterized by significantly elevated TCR beta diversity in blood and tumor.

A word on this clone: Its target is not known.

No patient had received any treatment before thyroid surgery. Per germline, CDR1 MNHEY and CDR2 SMNVEV (reference sequence). V lost 5 bases, J lost 9 bases, and 14 bases lay in between. The CDR3 loop spans 12 amino acids. Original analysis: A papillary thyroid cancer distant-metastasis classifier was built from CDR3 differences across clinicopathological groups. TCRdb re-analyzed the PCR reads using MiXCR. TCRdb, not the authors, supplied the V and J calls. The sample consists of some 21,000 clones, about a quarter of them appearing once. Sequencing used blood. The V gene is TRBV27, the J gene TRBJ2-7, with a tentative D call TRBD2 (6 bases). The TCR sequence derives from a female donor with papillary thyroid cancer or a benign thyroid nodule (not recorded which). Some clones in this sample may be carry-over from other donors' samples. The CDR3: CASSPRGFAQYF. CDR3 DNA sequence: TGTGCCAGCAGTCCACGGGGGTTCGCGCAGTACTTC.